This T cell receptor beta chain stems from a study of metastatic and nonmetastatic thyroid tumors. Across the whole study: Across blood and tumor or nodule tissue, repertoires from malignant and benign thyroid patients were compared with one another. General observations from the study: Benign nodules reportedly had significantly lower TCR beta diversity than malignant thyroid tumors in blood and tumor.

In the source study's methods: Across clinicopathological groups, CDR3 differences served as the basis for building a distant-metastasis classifier for papillary thyroid cancer. Using MiXCR, TCRdb re-called clones from the PCR reads. The V and J calls, along with clone size, are taken from TCRdb and not from the paper's own processing. The sample consists of 20,000 to 30,000 clones, about an eighth of them appearing once. Nobody among the patients had been given any treatment before thyroid surgery. The CDR3 has 15 amino acids. CDR1 SGHRS and CDR2 YFSETQ come from the germline V gene. About this clone: The antigen is undetermined. A much larger clone lies a single base off, so this may be a read error. The identical CDR3 is also encoded by other nucleotide sequences in the sample.

Sequencing input: blood. The sequence was collected from a female donor with papillary thyroid cancer or a benign thyroid nodule (not recorded which). Some clones in this sample may be carry-over from other donors' samples. The chain is built from TRBV5-1 and TRBJ1-1; D call uncertain. CDR3 protein: CASTPLTAMNTEAFF. CDR3 nucleotide sequence: TGCGCTAGCACCCCACTTACAGCCATGAACACTGAAGCTTTCTTT.